The T cell receptor beta chain described here comes from a study of CD8+CD57+ T cells in acquired aplastic anemia. Study summary: DNA per sorted CD4+ or CD8+ sample ranged 0.2 to 27.4 ug, averaging roughly 3.5 ug.

TCR beta VDJ combinations and CDR3 sequences were profiled from genomic DNA. TCRdb re-called the reads with MiXCR, one entry per CDR3 protein. This repertoire shows tens of thousands of distinct CDR3 sequences, less than 65% found once; its top ten account for about 2.5%. The specimen sequenced was sorted CD4+, CD8+, or CD8+CD57+ T cells (not recorded which) from PBMCs. The receptor's source is a human donor in good health, serving as a control.

DNA for the CDR3: TGTGCCACCAATCGTGACAGGGACGTCGGTCAGCCCCAGCATTTT. Translating it yields CATNRDRDVGQPQHF. The gene calls are TRBV10-3 and TRBJ1-5; 7 bases map to TRBD1. The junction had 15 bases not matched to a gene; V was cut back by 10 bases and J by 6 bases. This CDR3 is 15 amino acids long. Germline-derived CDR1 and CDR2 are ENHRY and SYGVKD.